The 14 T cell receptor beta chains presented below share a single source sample, sequenced in a study of cytomegalovirus exposure and HLA in healthy donors. The PCR employed 60 Vbeta primers together with 13 Jbeta primers. Libraries were prepared by immunoSEQ multiplex PCR; TCRdb keeps only in-frame clonotypes and omits some of them. The sample contains fewer than 200,000 clones, about 76% of which appear only once. Sequencing used PBMCs. The receptors stem from a female donor in good health and CMV-seronegative.

This rearrangement joins TRBV6-6 to TRBJ2-1; 10 positions match TRBD2. The CDR3 runs 14 residues. Germline loops: CDR1 MNHNY, CDR2 SVGAGI (reference sequence). The V gene end was trimmed by 7 bases and the J gene end by 4 bases; junction bases not matched to a gene: 4. For the CDR3, the DNA is TGTGCCAGCAAACGGACTAGCGGTTACAATGAGCAGTTCTTC. Its protein is CASKRTSGYNEQFF.

The table lists this clone with a few counts. The J gene is TRBJ2-3, the V gene TRBV7-3, with TRBD2 matching 7 bases. This CDR3 is 18 amino acids long. Trimming removed 4 bases from V and 0 bases from J; junction bases left unmatched: 13. The germline V gene has CDR1 SGHTA and CDR2 FQGTGA. The CDR3 is CASSSTPPSGVSTDTQYF. CDR3 nucleotide sequence: TGTGCCAGCAGCTCCACACCCCCTAGCGGAGTAAGCACAGATACGCAGTATTTT.

The chain has TRBV11-2 and TRBJ2-3; 12 bases are a match to TRBD2. Germline V gene lookup returns CDR1 SGHAT and CDR2 FQNNGV. The CDR3 length is 14 residues. J gave up 8 bases and V 1 base, and 1 base lay outside the gene matches. The DNA for the CDR3 is TGTGCCAGCAGCTTAGGACTAGCGGGGGCTACGCAGTATTTT. Translation: CASSLGLAGATQYF. The full variable domain, completed using reference TRBV11-2 and TRBJ2-3, is EAGVAQSPRYKIIEKRQSVAFWCNPISGHATLYWYQQILGQGPKLLIQFQNNGVVDDSQLPKDRFSAERLKGVDSTLKIQPAKLEDSAVYLCASSLGLAGATQYFGPGTRLTVL.

The chain combines TRBV5-1 with TRBJ2-5, with D possibly being TRBD2 (5 bases). CDR1 is SGHRS and CDR2 is YFSETQ in the germline V gene. V lost 3 bases to trimming and J lost 2 bases, with 11 bases between them. This CDR3 is built from 14 residues. The CDR3 region has the DNA TGCGCCAGCAGCTCTCCGGGGTATCAAGAGACCCAGTACTTC. It specifies CASSSPGYQETQYF.

By frequency in the sample, this clone is medium-sized (0.01 to 0.1%). The V gene is TRBV6-6, the J gene TRBJ1-4; D not certain. Trimming took 8 bases from V and 5 from J, leaving 15 bases between them. In germline, CDR1 is MNHNY, CDR2 SVGAGI (reference sequence). The CDR3 runs to 14 residues. The CDR3 DNA reads TGTGCCAGCGCCTTCGATGGCTGGAATGAAAAACTGTTTTTT. Its protein product is CASAFDGWNEKLFF.

The chain has TRBV2 and TRBJ1-2; D is perhaps TRBD1 (5 bases). Germline CDR1 reads SNHLY; CDR2 reads FYNNEI. The CDR3 is 12 amino acids. The V gene lost 1 base and the J gene lost 7 bases, with 7 bases spanning the gap. The CDR3 sequence is CASSEGGRGYTF. The DNA for the CDR3 is TGTGCCAGCAGTGAAGGGGGCCGTGGCTACACCTTC.

This chain connects TRBV2 to TRBJ1-6; D not resolved. Germline CDR1 reads SNHLY; CDR2 reads FYNNEI. Trimming pared 5 bases from V and 7 bases from J, leaving 6 bases between. The CDR3 loop spans 12 amino acids. The CDR3: CASSPNNSPLHF. CDR3 DNA: TGTGCCAGCAGTCCTAACAATTCACCCCTCCACTTT.

V is TRBV5-4 and J is TRBJ1-3, with D possibly being TRBD1 (5 bases). The CDR3 is made up of 13 amino acids. The germline CDR1 and CDR2 sequences are SGHNT and YYREEE (reference sequence). Trimming removed 9 bases at V and 0 bases at J, with 10 bases between. The CDR3 sequence: CATKGYSGNTIYF. The CDR3 region has the DNA TGTGCCACCAAGGGGTACTCTGGAAACACCATATATTTT.

This chain connects TRBV7-3 to TRBJ2-1; D gene uncertain. Trimming pared 2 bases from V and 7 bases from J, leaving 6 bases between. CDR1 and CDR2 from the germline V gene are SGHTA and FQGTGA. This CDR3 has 12 amino acids. The DNA for the CDR3 is TGTGCCAGCAGCTTATCCTCGAATGAGCAGTTCTTC. Protein product: CASSLSSNEQFF.

The chain combines TRBV6-5 with TRBJ1-6; the match to TRBD1 covers 8 bases. Trimming cost V 5 bases and J 10 bases; bases outside gene matches: 4. Germline assignment: CDR1 MNHEY and CDR2 SVGAGI. There are 13 residues in the CDR3. The DNA of the CDR3 is TGTGCCAGCAGTGGACAGGGTGAATCACCCCTCCACTTT. It translates to CASSGQGESPLHF.

This chain connects TRBV11-1 to TRBJ2-1; 8 nucleotides align to TRBD2. J gave up 7 bases and V 3 bases, and 8 bases lay outside the gene matches. Germline values: CDR1 SGHAT, CDR2 FQDESV (reference sequence). This CDR3 is built from 15 residues. CDR3 protein: CASSFGPREGNEQFF. The DNA of the CDR3 is TGTGCCAGCAGCTTTGGGCCCCGGGAGGGGAATGAGCAGTTCTTC. Full variable domain (outside the CDR3, taken from reference TRBV11-1 and TRBJ2-1): EAEVAQSPRYKITEKSQAVAFWCDPISGHATLYWYRQILGQGPELLVQFQDESVVDDSQLPKDRFSAERLKGVDSTLKIQPAELGDSAMYLCASSFGPREGNEQFFGPGTRLTVL.

The chain links TRBV9 to TRBJ2-7; D might be TRBD1 (6 bases). The CDR3 length is 15 residues. V shed 3 bases and J shed 9 bases, with 22 bases lying between them. The germline gives CDR1 SGDLS, CDR2 YYNGEE. CDR3 loop: CASSASGTRSLWQYF. As DNA, the CDR3 is TGTGCCAGCAGCGCCTCCGGGACAAGATCCCTATGGCAGTACTTC.

The J gene is TRBJ1-5, the V gene TRBV19; 10 positions match TRBD1. After removal of 5 bases from V and 5 bases from J, the junction contained 9 bases not matched to a gene. The CDR3 is 16 residues long. Germline lookup yields CDR1 LNHDA and CDR2 SQIVND (reference sequence). CDR3 coding DNA: TGTGCCAGTAGTCCTATGACAGGGGGCTCCTATCAGCCCCAGCATTTT. The encoded protein is CASSPMTGGSYQPQHF.

This rearrangement joins TRBV27 to TRBJ2-7, with D perhaps matching TRBD1 (6 bases). The V gene lost 4 bases and the J gene lost 4 bases, with 11 bases spanning the gap. The CDR3 spans 13 residues. Per germline, CDR1 MNHEY and CDR2 SMNVEV (reference sequence). CDR3 region: CASSSRTEYEQYF. CDR3 nucleotide sequence: TGTGCCAGCAGTTCCAGGACAGAGTACGAGCAGTACTTC.